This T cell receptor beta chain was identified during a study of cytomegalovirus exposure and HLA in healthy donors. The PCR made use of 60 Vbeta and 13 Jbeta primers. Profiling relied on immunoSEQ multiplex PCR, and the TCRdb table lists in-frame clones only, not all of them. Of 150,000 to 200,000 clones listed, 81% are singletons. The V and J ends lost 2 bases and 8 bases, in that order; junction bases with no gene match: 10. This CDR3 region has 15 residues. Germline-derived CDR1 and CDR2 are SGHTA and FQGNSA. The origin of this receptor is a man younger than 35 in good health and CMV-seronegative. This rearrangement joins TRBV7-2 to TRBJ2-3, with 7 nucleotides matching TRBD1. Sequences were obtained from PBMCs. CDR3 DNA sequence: TGTGCCAGCAGCTTAAAACCCTTAGGGGGCGTTACGCAGTATTTT. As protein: CASSLKPLGGVTQYF.